Listed here are 14 T cell receptor beta chains from one sample, sequenced in a study of cytomegalovirus exposure and HLA in healthy donors. PCR was performed using 60 Vbeta and 13 Jbeta primers. TCRdb's table, derived via immunoSEQ multiplex PCR, lists solely in-frame clones and lacks some. Recorded for this sample: approximately 37,000 clones. The sample consisted of PBMCs. The receptor set was obtained from a male donor in good health and CMV-seronegative.

The chain combines TRBV7-2 with TRBJ2-3; D ambiguous. The germline V and J ends were trimmed by 1 base and 2 bases, with 4 bases remaining between them. Germline assignment: CDR1 SGHTA and CDR2 FQGNSA. The CDR3 sequence is 13 residues long. The CDR3 sequence: CASSLGLTDTQYF. In DNA form, the CDR3 reads TGTGCCAGCAGCTTAGGACTCACAGATACGCAGTATTTT.

The chain employs TRBV5-1 and TRBJ1-3, with D unresolved. Germline CDR1 reads SGHRS; CDR2 reads YFSETQ. The V end was cut by 2 bases, the J end by 3 bases, with 15 bases between. This CDR3 has 16 amino acids. The chain's CDR3 is CASSFGSASGGNTIYF. CDR3 DNA: TGCGCCAGCAGCTTCGGGTCAGCCTCCGGTGGAAACACCATATATTTT.

This sequence joins TRBV7-2 and TRBJ1-1; D might be TRBD1 (5 bases). There are 15 residues in the CDR3. V gave up 5 bases and J gave up 5 bases, with 18 bases separating them. Germline V lookup: CDR1 SGHTA, CDR2 FQGNSA. DNA of the CDR3: TGTGCCAGCAGCACTCCTGCGGGGCTGGGGACTGAAGCTTTCTTT. Protein sequence: CASSTPAGLGTEAFF.

The chain uses TRBV28 and TRBJ1-2; possible D gene TRBD1, 6 bases. V shed 5 bases and J shed 5 bases, with 9 bases lying between them. Germline V CDR1 and CDR2: MDHEN, SYDVKM. This CDR3 contains 12 residues. CDR3 protein: CASSIQGYGYTF. In DNA, the CDR3 is TGTGCCAGCAGTATTCAGGGGTATGGCTACACCTTC.

The V and J genes are TRBV6-5 and TRBJ1-5, with D tentatively TRBD1 (6 bases). This CDR3 comprises 14 residues. CDR1 and CDR2 (germline): MNHEY, SVGAGI. Trimming shortened V by 4 bases and J by 6 bases, and 13 bases separated the two germline ends. The chain's CDR3 is CASSSDRGFQPQHF. CDR3 nucleotides: TGTGCCAGCAGTTCGGACAGAGGTTTTCAGCCCCAGCATTTT.

The rearrangement links TRBV7-8 to TRBJ2-7, with D perhaps matching TRBD2 (5 bases). In germline, CDR1 is SGHVS, CDR2 FQNEAQ. V lost 5 bases to trimming and J lost 5 bases, with 19 bases between them. The CDR3 is 15 amino acids. CDR3 sequence (DNA): TGTGCCAGCAGCATCACGGACGGTTTCGGGAACGAGCAGTACTTC. Translation: CASSITDGFGNEQYF.

The gene calls are TRBV6-1 and TRBJ1-1; maybe TRBD1 (6 bases). The V end lost 6 bases, the J end lost 4 bases, and 9 bases lay between the germline ends. Germline CDR1 is MNHNS and CDR2 is SASEGT. The CDR3 runs 12 residues. The CDR3 loop reads CASRGGGTEAFF. CDR3 nucleotide sequence: TGTGCCAGCAGAGGGGGTGGCACTGAAGCTTTCTTT.

The gene calls are TRBV28 and TRBJ2-1; TRBD1 agrees at 8 bases. CDR3 length: 16 amino acids. With 4 bases clipped from V and 6 bases from J, the junction kept 11 bases outside the gene matches. The germline gives CDR1 MDHEN, CDR2 SYDVKM. The CDR3 region is CASSSQTGERRNEQFF. CDR3 bases: TGTGCCAGCAGTTCCCAGACAGGGGAACGGCGCAATGAGCAGTTCTTC.

The genes are TRBV5-1 and TRBJ1-3; 8 positions agree with TRBD1. Germline assignment: CDR1 SGHRS and CDR2 YFSETQ. The CDR3 spans 14 residues. V dropped 3 bases and J dropped 4; count of bases not matched to a gene: 3. The CDR3 coding sequence is TGCGCCAGCAGCTCGACAGGGGACGGAAACACCATATATTTT. It translates to CASSSTGDGNTIYF.

The chain couples TRBV6-1 to TRBJ2-7; possibly TRBD2 for D (6 bases). This CDR3 spans 17 amino acids. Deletions cut 1 base from V and 2 bases from J, with 18 bases between. Germline-derived CDR1 and CDR2 are MNHNS and SASEGT. The CDR3 nucleotides read TGTGCCAGCAGTGAAGTGGAGGGTTTTTTTCTTCCCTACGAGCAGTACTTC. Residues: CASSEVEGFFLPYEQYF.

The V gene is TRBV19, the J gene TRBJ1-1; a possible D gene is TRBD1 (6 bases). There are 17 residues in the CDR3. The germline V and J ends were trimmed by 0 bases and 0 bases, with 14 bases remaining between them. Germline V gene lookup returns CDR1 LNHDA and CDR2 SQIVND (reference sequence). The CDR3 sequence is CASSIESGAIMNTEAFF. DNA of the CDR3: TGTGCCAGTAGTATAGAATCAGGGGCTATCATGAACACTGAAGCTTTCTTT.

The CDR3 nucleotides read TGTGCCAGCAGCCAAGAAGAGGGGGTACCCCCGCAGATTCAGTACTTC. Protein: CASSQEEGVPPQIQYF. V usage is TRBV4-2 and J usage is TRBJ2-4; TRBD1 is a possible D gene (6 bases). Germline CDR1 and CDR2: LGHNA and YNFKEQ. This CDR3 is built from 16 residues. The V end was cut by 0 bases, the J end by 10 bases, with 19 bases between.

The chain uses TRBV5-1 and TRBJ2-5; perhaps TRBD1 as D (6 bases). Matching the DNA end better, TRBJ2-7 makes the J call doubtful. Germline V gene data show CDR1 as SGHRS and CDR2 as YFSETQ. The CDR3 totals 15 residues. The CDR3 spells CASSLTRAGVHEQYF. The CDR3 region has the DNA TGCGCCAGCAGCTTGACACGTGCAGGGGTCCACGAGCAGTACTTC.

This sequence joins TRBV9 and TRBJ1-3, with D possibly matching TRBD1 (6 bases). The V end was cut by 0 bases, the J end by 3 bases, with 13 bases between. This CDR3 is built from 16 residues. Germline values: CDR1 SGDLS, CDR2 YYNGEE. The CDR3: CASSVEAGAVGNTIYF. As DNA, the CDR3 is TGTGCCAGCAGCGTAGAGGCGGGGGCGGTTGGAAACACCATATATTTT. Combining the CDR3 with reference TRBV9 and TRBJ1-3 gives the whole variable domain DSGVTQTPKHLITATGQRVTLRCSPRSGDLSVYWYQQSLDQGLQFLIQYYNGEERAKGNILERFSAQQFPDLHSELNLSSLELGDSALYFCASSVEAGAVGNTIYFGEGSWLTVV.